One and the same sample provided the 23 T cell receptor beta chains below, sequenced in a study of blood T cells in healthy people across ages. Through a sample-barcoded 5' primer and a J-beta primer mix, a second PCR was run for roughly 6 to 11 cycles. TCRdb re-analysed the 5' RACE reads in MiXCR, keeping a single row per CDR3 protein. The repertoire consists of hundreds of thousands of distinct CDR3 sequences, with approximately 67% occurring once and the leading ten covering about a quarter. The sequenced sample consisted of blood. Receptors were obtained from a man aged 25 to 40 in good health.

V gene TRBV12-3 or TRBV12-4 combines with J gene TRBJ2-1, with 8 nucleotides matching TRBD2. J lost 8 bases, V lost 3 bases, and 9 bases had no gene match. This CDR3 is built from 15 residues. The CDR3 spells CASSFWGLVRDEQFF. CDR3 bases: TGTGCCAGCAGTTTTTGGGGACTAGTAAGGGATGAGCAGTTCTTC.

This clonotype appeared once. Here the CDR3 DNA reads TGTGCCAGCAGCTACTTACTAGCGGGGGGGCGGGAGACCCAGTACTTC. It is translated as CASSYLLAGGRETQYF. V and J are TRBV7-8 and TRBJ2-7, with 13 bases identical to TRBD2. The DNA end lines up better with TRBJ2-5; the J call may be wrong. This CDR3 spans 16 amino acids. Per the germline V gene, CDR1 is SGHVS and CDR2 is FQNEAQ.

This chain connects TRBV4-3 to TRBJ2-5; D ambiguous. Trimming removed 2 bases from V and 1 base from J, with 5 bases in between. Per germline, CDR1 LGHNA and CDR2 YSLEER. The CDR3 spans 13 residues. The CDR3 bases are TGCGCCAGCAGCCAACAGATCCAAGAGACCCAGTACTTC. Translating gives CASSQQIQETQYF.

V usage is TRBV28 and J usage is TRBJ2-7, with D maybe TRBD1 (6 bases). The CDR3 is 12 amino acids. The ends were cut back, 2 bases at V and 12 bases at J, with 14 bases in the middle. Germline V gene lookup returns CDR1 MDHEN and CDR2 SYDVKM. The CDR3 protein is CASSLGDTSSYF. The CDR3 DNA is TGTGCCAGCAGTTTAGGGGACACCAGTTCGTACTTC.

With respect to this clonotype: Given a much more abundant clone one base away, this may be a read error. This chain uses TRBV5-1 with TRBJ2-7; perhaps D is TRBD1 or TRBD2 (5 bases each). The CDR3 runs to 14 residues. V shed 3 bases and J shed 7 bases, with 17 bases lying between them. Germline lookup yields CDR1 SGHRS and CDR2 YFSETQ. The CDR3 sequence is CASSSDGGRDEQYF. CDR3 sequence (DNA): TGCGCCAGCAGCTCGGATGGGGGAAGGGATGAGCAGTACTTC.

In the case of this clonotype: At one end, the junction sequence differs from germline, possibly due to a read error. The V call is TRBV4-2, the J call TRBJ1-2; TRBD1 might be the D (5 bases). This CDR3 has 13 residues. Germline V gene data show CDR1 as LGHNA and CDR2 as YNFKEQ. CDR3 sequence reads: CTSSQDSGYGYTF. DNA for the CDR3: TGTACCAGCAGCCAAGATTCAGGGTATGGCTACACCTTC.

The rearrangement uses TRBV3-1 and TRBJ2-6; D gene uncertain. Trimming shortened V by 1 base and J by 0 bases, and 7 bases separated the two germline ends. CDR1 LGHDT and CDR2 YNNKEL come from the germline V gene (reference sequence). The CDR3 length is 16 residues. The CDR3 DNA reads TGTGCCAGCAGCCAAGGAGCGATCTCTGGGGCCAACGTCCTGACTTTC. This gives the protein CASSQGAISGANVLTF.

The chain carries TRBV13 and TRBJ1-4; 8 positions agree with TRBD1. Trimming cost V 6 bases and J 8 bases; bases outside gene matches: 5. The CDR3 covers 13 residues. Germline lookup yields CDR1 PRHDT and CDR2 FYEKMQ (reference sequence). The CDR3 nucleotides read TGTGCCAGCAGAGATGGGACAGGCGAAAAACTGTTTTTT. It specifies CASRDGTGEKLFF.

This chain connects TRBV7-7 to TRBJ2-6; the D gene is possibly TRBD1 (6 bases). V was pared by 5 bases and J by 1 base, with 12 bases between. The CDR3 spans 16 residues. Germline-derived CDR1 and CDR2 are SSHAT and FNYEAQ (reference sequence). CDR3 sequence reads: CASSRRDTSGANVLTF. CDR3 nucleotide sequence: TGTGCCAGCAGCCGACGGGACACTTCTGGGGCCAACGTCCTGACTTTC.

This clonotype was seen only a few times. This rearrangement joins TRBV7-9 to TRBJ2-5; unclear D gene. The tail of the sequence fits TRBJ2-7 better, so the J call may be wrong. Germline V gives CDR1 SEHNR, CDR2 FQNEAQ (reference sequence). There are 11 residues in the CDR3. The CDR3 region has the DNA TGTGCCACCACCCCGTTGCGCGAGCAGTACTTC. Translating gives CATTPLREQYF.

The rearrangement links TRBV7-2 to TRBJ2-3, with TRBD2 matching over 16 bases. Per the germline V gene, CDR1 is SGHTA and CDR2 is FQGNSA. Unmatched junction bases numbered 9, after V lost 5 bases and J lost 10 bases. The CDR3 runs to 16 residues. The CDR3 nucleotides read TGTGCCAGCAGCGGGAGAGGGGGACTAGCGGGGGGGTCGCAGTATTTT. The encoded protein is CASSGRGGLAGGSQYF.

The V and J genes are TRBV7-2 and TRBJ1-2; D gene ambiguous. Germline CDR1 and CDR2: SGHTA and FQGNSA. Trimming took 1 base from V and 3 from J, leaving 12 bases between them. CDR3 length equals 15 residues. CDR3 sequence reads: CASSLVAGRDYGYTF. The CDR3 nucleotides read TGTGCCAGCAGCTTAGTCGCCGGTCGGGACTATGGCTACACCTTC.

V and J are TRBV12-3 or TRBV12-4 and TRBJ2-5; possibly TRBD1 for D (6 bases). The end of the DNA aligns better with TRBJ2-4, so the J call may be wrong. The CDR3 is made up of 15 amino acids. This chain's CDR3 is CASRSTGVWENIQYF. The CDR3 DNA is TGTGCCAGCAGATCGACAGGCGTGTGGGAAAACATTCAGTACTTC.

The CDR3 sequence: CASSPGQVERLLDTQYF. DNA of the CDR3: TGCGCCAGCAGCCCGGGACAGGTGGAAAGGCTACTAGATACGCAGTATTTT. The chain has TRBV4-3 and TRBJ2-3, with 8 bases aligning to TRBD1. The length of the CDR3 is 17 residues. Germline assignment: CDR1 LGHNA and CDR2 YSLEER. Trimming at V came to 4 bases and at J to 5 bases, leaving 14 bases not matched to a gene.

The V call is TRBV7-2, the J call TRBJ1-4, with D maybe TRBD1 (5 bases). The CDR3 runs 14 residues. The ends were cut back, 5 bases at V and 5 bases at J, with 12 bases in the middle. Germline V lookup: CDR1 SGHTA, CDR2 FQGNSA. The CDR3 region is CASSAAWGNEKLFF. Here the CDR3 DNA reads TGTGCCAGCAGCGCCGCGTGGGGGAATGAAAAACTGTTTTTT.

The table lists this clonotype with a few counts. The chain uses TRBV7-2 and TRBJ2-7; D is unclear. This CDR3 spans 12 amino acids. Per the germline V gene, CDR1 is SGHTA and CDR2 is FQGNSA. Between the trimmed V and J ends, which lost 3 bases and 1 base, there was a span of 4 bases. CDR3 sequence reads: CASSFVSYEQYF. As DNA, the CDR3 is TGTGCCAGCAGCTTCGTATCCTACGAGCAGTACTTC.

This chain links TRBV15 with TRBJ2-7; tentative D call: TRBD1 (6 bases). The CDR3 covers 13 residues. Looked up from germline, CDR1 is LNHNV and CDR2 is YYDKDF (reference sequence). V was clipped by 7 bases and J by 0 bases, with 10 bases between them. The CDR3 bases are TGTGCCACCAATAACAGGGACTCCTACGAGCAGTACTTC. Encoded protein: CATNNRDSYEQYF.

This chain links TRBV7-2 with TRBJ2-3; D is unresolved. The CDR3 sequence is 14 residues long. V shed 0 bases and J shed 2 bases, with 6 bases lying between them. Germline lookup yields CDR1 SGHTA and CDR2 FQGNSA. The CDR3, as DNA: TGTGCCAGCAGCTTAGCGGTAAACACAGATACGCAGTATTTT. It codes for CASSLAVNTDTQYF. The full variable domain, in which reference TRBV7-2 and TRBJ2-3 provide the parts outside the CDR3, is GAGVSQSPSNKVTEKGKDVELRCDPISGHTALYWYRQSLGQGLEFLIYFQGNSAPDKSGLPSDRFSAERTGGSVSTLTIQRTQQEDSAVYLCASSLAVNTDTQYFGPGTRLTVL.

This chain uses TRBV14 with TRBJ2-1; 7 positions agree with TRBD2. V was pared by 1 base and J by 7 bases, with 10 bases of the junction left unmatched. The germline gives CDR1 SGHDN, CDR2 FVKESK. The CDR3 is 16 amino acids. The CDR3: CASSQALGGSTNEQFF. CDR3 nucleotides: TGTGCCAGCAGCCAAGCGTTGGGCGGGAGCACGAATGAGCAGTTCTTC.

This clonotype was counted between two and nine times. V is TRBV4-3 and J is TRBJ1-1; D not resolved. This CDR3 spans 15 amino acids. V was trimmed by 0 bases and J by 1 base, leaving 9 bases between them. The germline gives CDR1 LGHNA, CDR2 YSLEER. CDR3 coding DNA: TGCGCCAGCAGCCAAGATCCAGGTGGGAACACTGAAGCTTTCTTT. This translates into CASSQDPGGNTEAFF.

V is TRBV4-3 and J is TRBJ2-5; 9 bases align to TRBD2. Germline CDR1 LGHNA, CDR2 YSLEER. Trimming at V came to 1 base and at J to 5 bases, leaving 14 bases not matched to a gene. This CDR3 contains 18 residues. The CDR3 protein is CASSQAGRAGGLGETQYF. The CDR3 region has the DNA TGCGCCAGCAGCCAAGCGGGACGAGCGGGGGGTCTAGGTGAGACCCAGTACTTC.

There are a few counts of this clonotype. This rearrangement joins TRBV28 to TRBJ1-4, with 7 bases lining up with TRBD1. The CDR3 covers 14 residues. The germline V gene encodes CDR1 MDHEN and CDR2 SYDVKM. V gave up 5 bases and J gave up 6 bases; unmatched junction bases: 6. CDR3 loop: CASSREGAHEKLFF. The CDR3 DNA is TGTGCCAGCAGTCGCGAGGGGGCTCATGAAAAACTGTTTTTT.

The table lists this clonotype with a few counts. The chain uses TRBV6-5 and TRBJ2-5, with 11 nucleotides matching TRBD2. Germline loops: CDR1 MNHEY, CDR2 SVGAGI. Germline trimming cut 5 bases from V and 2 bases from J; bases unmatched to any gene: 4. The CDR3 is made up of 15 amino acids. The DNA of the CDR3 is TGTGCCAGCAGTGCCACTAGCGGGGGACAAGAGACCCAGTACTTC. Translating it yields CASSATSGGQETQYF.